The clone carrying this T cell receptor beta chain has only a few counts. Its matching antigen is unknown. This sample is drawn from a study of response to subunit inactivated influenza vaccine. Study conclusions and caveats: Authors proposed each seasonal influenza vaccination draws in few new T cells.

Germline V gives CDR1 MNHEY, CDR2 SMNVEV (reference sequence). There are 16 residues in the CDR3. V trimming: 4 bases; J trimming: 1 base; junction bases outside the gene matches: 6. One entry per CDR3 protein results from TCRdb running MiXCR on the RT-PCR reads. The sample yields about 780,000 distinct CDR3 sequences, 15% to 20% seen once. This clonotype was obtained from a man between 45 and 60 years old who received an inactivated influenza vaccine. The material was PBMCs from blood, obtained around 5 days after vaccination. The chain combines TRBV27 with TRBJ2-2; 7 nucleotides align to TRBD2. The CDR3 DNA reads TGTGCCAGCAGTTCAGCCCCGGGGGGGAACACCGGGGAGCTGTTTTTT. It yields the protein CASSSAPGGNTGELFF.